This T cell receptor beta chain was obtained from a study of yellow fever vaccine responses in identical twins. Points from the study as a whole: On the reported evidence, twins' vaccine T cell responses seemed partly convergent and partly personalized.

MiXCR, run by TCRdb on the RT-PCR reads, gives a single entry per CDR3 protein. Among a few thousand distinct CDR3 sequences, about four fifths were seen once, and the ten largest hold around 6.9%. The germline V gene encodes CDR1 LGHNA and CDR2 YSLEER. V lost 1 base and J lost 1, with 12 bases in between. The CDR3 has 16 amino acids. The table lists this clonotype with a few counts. Antigen: not known. This receptor was obtained from a woman under 30 who received the yellow fever vaccine. V gene TRBV4-3 combines with J gene TRBJ2-3, with D perhaps TRBD2 (6 bases). Sequenced here: T cells from blood (PBMCs), unsorted or a sorted subset (not recorded which), sampled before or after yellow fever vaccination (not recorded which). The CDR3 DNA sequence: TGCGCCAGCAGCCAAGCGTTGGGGGGAGGCACAGATACGCAGTATTTT. Translating it yields CASSQALGGGTDTQYF.